This T cell receptor (beta chain) is from a study of OX40 agonist ivuxolimab in advanced cancers. Trimming removed 5 bases from V and 2 bases from J, with 21 bases in between. The CDR3 loop spans 17 amino acids. Per the germline V gene, CDR1 is SGHVS and CDR2 is FQNEAQ. Sequencing was performed with immunoSEQ multiplex PCR; in TCRdb, only in-frame clones are kept and a portion is missing. The sample lists 12,000 or so clones, about 80% seen once, with roughly a fifth in the top ten. The sequence was obtained from an adult with an advanced solid tumor such as melanoma, head and neck, liver or kidney cancer. The chain employs TRBV7-8 and TRBJ1-2, with D tentatively TRBD1 (5 bases). The sample was CD4+ or CD8+ T cells sorted from blood, taken in a trial of the OX40 agonist ivuxolimab. The CDR3 bases are TGTGCCAGCAGCCCCCCCATACAGGACTCCGCGAACTATGGCTACACCTTC. This sequence encodes CASSPPIQDSANYGYTF. Supplemented by reference TRBV7-8 and TRBJ1-2, the full variable domain reads GAGVSQSPRYKVAKRGQDVALRCDPISGHVSLFWYQQALGQGPEFLTYFQNEAQLDKSGLPSDRFFAERPEGSVSTLKIQRTQQEDSAVYLCASSPPIQDSANYGYTFGSGTRLTVV.